Shown below are 19 T cell receptor beta chains from a single sample sequenced in a study of blood T cells in healthy people across ages. Using a J-beta primer mix together with a sample-barcoded 5' primer, a second PCR was run for about 7 to 12 cycles. Each CDR3 protein is one row after TCRdb ran MiXCR on the 5' RACE reads. Among approximately 1.5 million distinct CDR3 sequences listed, about 45% were seen once. The material sequenced was blood. These receptors were collected from a woman younger than 30 in good health.

J is TRBJ1-3 and V is TRBV5-1, with D maybe TRBD1 (5 bases). The CDR3 extends over 16 amino acids. Trimming pared 0 bases from V and 0 bases from J, leaving 10 bases between. CDR1 and CDR2 from the germline V gene are SGHRS and YFSETQ. CDR3 amino acids: CASSLAGGDSGNTIYF. In nucleotides, the CDR3 is TGCGCCAGCAGCTTGGCCGGGGGGGACTCTGGAAACACCATATATTTT.

The chain is built from TRBV20-1 and TRBJ2-7; 11 bases agree with TRBD2. V trimming: 4 bases; J trimming: 5 bases; junction bases outside the gene matches: 10. The CDR3 is 15 amino acids. Per germline, CDR1 DFQATT and CDR2 SNEGSKA (reference sequence). As DNA, the CDR3 is TGCAGTGCTACGACGACTAGCGGGGTTAGTGACGAGCAGTACTTC. It is translated as CSATTTSGVSDEQYF.

With regard to this clonotype: A much larger clone differs by one base, so this may be a read error. The rearrangement links TRBV12-3 or TRBV12-4 to TRBJ1-2; D possibly corresponds to TRBD1 (5 bases). Deletions cut 11 bases from V and 7 bases from J, with 17 bases between. This CDR3 comprises 12 residues. Here the CDR3 DNA reads TGTGCCTGCACCTTGGGGGGTTTTGGCTACACCTTC. It encodes CACTLGGFGYTF.

This clonotype has only a few counts. The CDR3 DNA reads as TGCAGTGCTAGTGGACAGGGGGACTATGGCTACACCTTC. This sequence encodes CSASGQGDYGYTF. The V gene is TRBV20-1, the J gene TRBJ1-2; 10 bases match TRBD1. The ends lost 3 bases at V and 3 bases at J; junction bases unmatched: 1. The CDR3 spans 13 residues. From germline, CDR1 is DFQATT and CDR2 SNEGSKA (reference sequence).

This clonotype came up a few times. The gene calls are TRBV12-5 and TRBJ2-7, with TRBD1 as a possible D gene (6 bases). V was shortened by 2 bases and J by 4 bases, with 9 bases between the two germline ends. Germline CDR1 reads LGHNT; CDR2 reads FRNRAP. This CDR3 has 13 amino acids. CDR3 sequence reads: CASGLSRGYEQYF. CDR3 coding DNA: TGTGCTAGTGGTTTGTCCAGGGGTTACGAGCAGTACTTC.

Only a few counts were recorded for this clonotype. The rearrangement links TRBV4-1 to TRBJ2-1; 11 bases agree with TRBD1. Germline CDR1 reads MGHRA; CDR2 reads YSYEKL. Losses at the gene ends were 1 base for V and 2 bases for J; bases not matched to a gene: 4. The CDR3 has 17 amino acids. CDR3 nucleotide sequence: TGCGCCAGCAGCCAAGGCGGGGACAGGGGGACCTACAATGAGCAGTTCTTC. Translated, it gives CASSQGGDRGTYNEQFF.

This clonotype was seen a single time. This chain links TRBV21-1 with TRBJ2-2; whether TRBD1, the table's D call, matches the DNA was not checked. TRBV21-1 is labeled a pseudogene. The CDR3 consists of 21 residues. The chain's CDR3 is CASSALAGGQGACEHVGELFF. CDR3 coding DNA: TGTGCCAGCAGCGCCCTCGCGGGGGGGCAGGGGGCTTGTGAACATGTCGGGGAGCTGTTTTTT.

The chain carries TRBV7-9 and TRBJ2-7, with 7 bases lining up with TRBD1. Germline CDR1 SEHNR, CDR2 FQNEAQ (reference sequence). The CDR3 length is 17 residues. V was clipped by 4 bases and J by 2 bases; unmatched bases: 14. The CDR3 DNA is TGTGCCAGCAGCTCGAACATGGGACAGAAGTTTACCTACGAGCAGTACTTC. Its protein product is CASSSNMGQKFTYEQYF.

Ten or more counts support this clonotype. The chain couples TRBV12-3 or TRBV12-4 to TRBJ2-3; D unclear. CDR3 length: 12 amino acids. Trimming removed 3 bases from V and 10 bases from J, with 11 bases in between. Here the CDR3 reads CASSFGGAAQYF. CDR3 sequence (DNA): TGTGCCAGCAGTTTCGGTGGTGCCGCGCAGTATTTT.

This clonotype came up a few times. The chain recombines TRBV25-1 with TRBJ2-7; TRBD1 matches at 9 bases. Losses at the gene ends were 9 bases for V and 7 bases for J; bases not matched to a gene: 7. Germline V gene sequence: CDR1 MGHDK, CDR2 SYGVNS. The CDR3 is 12 amino acids. CDR3 DNA sequence: TGTGCCAGGTCCGGGACAGGGTGTGAGCAGTACTTC. It is translated as CARSGTGCEQYF.

In its sample, this clonotype was seen many times. The chain carries TRBV3-1 and TRBJ2-7, with D uncertain. CDR1 and CDR2 from the germline V gene are LGHDT and YNNKEL (reference sequence). V lost 4 bases and J 5 bases, leaving 9 bases between the germline ends. There are 12 residues in the CDR3. The CDR3 protein is CASSLNRDEQYF. CDR3 DNA sequence: TGTGCCAGCAGCCTAAATAGGGACGAGCAGTACTTC.

In this sample, this clonotype turned up a few times. A much more abundant neighbour one base away suggests this may be a read error. The chain recombines TRBV5-1 with TRBJ2-7; 9 bases align to TRBD2. Per the germline V gene, CDR1 is SGHRS and CDR2 is YFSETQ. The length of the CDR3 is 15 residues. Losses at the gene ends were 2 bases for V and 7 bases for J; bases not matched to a gene: 10. CDR3 nucleotides: TGCGCCAGCAGCTTACCCAGCGGGGGGTTCAATGAGCAGTACTTC. It translates to CASSLPSGGFNEQYF.

This chain joins TRBV7-2 and TRBJ2-3, with 8 bases that match TRBD1. With 5 bases clipped from V and 5 bases from J, the junction kept 3 bases outside the gene matches. Germline V gene data show CDR1 as SGHTA and CDR2 as FQGNSA. The CDR3 is made up of 13 amino acids. The CDR3, as DNA: TGTGCCAGCAGCATTGACAGGGGAGATACGCAGTATTTT. Translated, it gives CASSIDRGDTQYF.

This clonotype was detected a few times. The chain couples TRBV5-1 to TRBJ1-6; D is unresolved. The V gene lost 4 bases and the J gene lost 5 bases, with 7 bases spanning the gap. Germline CDR1 reads SGHRS; CDR2 reads YFSETQ. The CDR3 totals 13 residues. The CDR3 here is CASSPANNSPLHF. CDR3 nucleotide sequence: TGCGCCAGCAGCCCCGCGAATAATTCACCCCTCCACTTT.

This chain joins TRBV4-3 and TRBJ2-1; D assignment may be TRBD1 or TRBD2 (5 bases each). The V gene's germline CDR1 is LGHNA and CDR2 YSLEER. Trimming stripped 1 base from V and 5 bases from J, with 12 bases between. CDR3 length: 15 amino acids. CDR3 region: CASSQVLVGDNEQFF. The CDR3 DNA is TGCGCCAGCAGCCAAGTACTAGTGGGGGACAATGAGCAGTTCTTC.

This clonotype was seen more than once but under ten times. The chain has TRBV10-1 and TRBJ2-3, with D hard to call. V gave up 0 bases and J gave up 5 bases, with 18 bases separating them. Germline loops: CDR1 WNHNN, CDR2 SYGVQD (reference sequence). This CDR3 has 17 residues. The CDR3 spells CASSESNYLSTRDTQYF. The CDR3 nucleotides read TGCGCCAGCAGTGAGTCGAATTATCTTAGCACGAGAGATACGCAGTATTTT.

This chain links TRBV7-2 with TRBJ1-5; D is possibly TRBD1 (5 bases). The ends were cut back, 4 bases at V and 11 bases at J, with 18 bases in the middle. Germline V gives CDR1 SGHTA, CDR2 FQGNSA. CDR3 length: 14 amino acids. The CDR3 DNA reads TGTGCCAGCAGCTCCGTTCTCCTCGGGGGAGCCCAGCATTTT. Translated, it gives CASSSVLLGGAQHF.

The chain couples TRBV6-5 to TRBJ1-1; the D gene is possibly TRBD1 (6 bases). Trimming removed 5 bases at V and 10 bases at J, with 17 bases between. Per the germline V gene, CDR1 is MNHEY and CDR2 is SVGAGI. The CDR3 loop spans 13 amino acids. The CDR3 reads CASSTTQGMAAFF. CDR3 nucleotide sequence: TGTGCCAGCAGTACGACACAGGGAATGGCAGCTTTCTTT.

This sequence joins TRBV7-9 and TRBJ2-7; D tentatively reads TRBD1 or TRBD2 (5 bases each). CDR1 is SEHNR and CDR2 is FQNEAQ in the germline V gene (reference sequence). The CDR3 contains 14 residues. Trimming pared 2 bases from V and 3 bases from J, leaving 11 bases between. The CDR3 DNA reads as TGTGCCAGCAGCTTAAGGGGCGACTACTACGAGCAGTACTTC. Translating gives CASSLRGDYYEQYF.